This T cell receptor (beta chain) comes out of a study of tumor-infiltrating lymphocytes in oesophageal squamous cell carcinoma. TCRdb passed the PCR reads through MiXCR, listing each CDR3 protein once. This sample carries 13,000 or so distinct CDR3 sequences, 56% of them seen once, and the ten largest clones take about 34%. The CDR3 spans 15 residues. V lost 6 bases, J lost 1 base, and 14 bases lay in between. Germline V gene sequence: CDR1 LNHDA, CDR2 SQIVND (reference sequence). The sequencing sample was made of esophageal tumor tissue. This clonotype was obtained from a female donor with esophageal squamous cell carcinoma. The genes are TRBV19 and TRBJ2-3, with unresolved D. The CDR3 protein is CASRDRAHGTDTQYF. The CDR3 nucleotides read TGTGCCAGTAGGGATCGGGCACACGGCACAGATACGCAGTATTTT.